These 16 T cell receptor beta chains originate from one sample sequenced in a study of PD-1 blockade in mismatch repair-deficient tumors. Assay used: immunoSEQ multiplex PCR; TCRdb lists only in-frame clones, some missing. The table shows more than 90,000 clones, with approximately 80% occurring only once. The sequenced sample was peripheral blood, obtained 60 weeks after starting pembrolizumab. These receptors were collected from an adult with mismatch repair-deficient cancer.

V is TRBV9 and J is TRBJ2-3; D perhaps matches TRBD1 (6 bases). Germline V CDR1 and CDR2: SGDLS, YYNGEE. The CDR3 has 17 residues. V was pared by 0 bases and J by 2 bases, with 16 bases between. Here the CDR3 DNA reads TGTGCCAGCAGCGTAGTAGGGGGTGCAGGCCCCACAGATACGCAGTATTTT. It yields the protein CASSVVGGAGPTDTQYF.

The chain carries TRBV5-1 and TRBJ2-3; 9 bases are shared with TRBD2. With V trimmed by 1 base and J by 2 bases, 17 bases remained unmatched. Germline V CDR1 and CDR2: SGHRS, YFSETQ. CDR3 length equals 20 residues. CDR3 protein: CASSLWPSGDHKKFTDTQYF. The DNA for the CDR3 is TGCGCCAGCAGCTTGTGGCCTAGCGGGGACCACAAGAAGTTCACAGATACGCAGTATTTT.

The chain combines TRBV5-1 with TRBJ2-7; the D call may be TRBD1 or TRBD2 (5 bases each). Germline-derived CDR1 and CDR2 are SGHRS and YFSETQ. Trimming stripped 2 bases from V and 0 bases from J, with 12 bases between. This CDR3 has 15 residues. CDR3 residues: CASSFGDGSSYEQYF. The CDR3 nucleotides read TGCGCCAGCAGCTTCGGGGACGGAAGCTCCTACGAGCAGTACTTC.

This sequence joins TRBV5-5 and TRBJ2-7; D is undetermined. CDR1 is SGHKS, CDR2 YYEKEE, per germline (reference sequence). The CDR3 contains 12 residues. Trimming removed 3 bases from V and 4 bases from J, with 8 bases in between. The CDR3 DNA follows: TGTGCCAGCAGCTCCCTACATTACGAGCAGTACTTC. Translated, it gives CASSSLHYEQYF.

This chain joins TRBV5-8 and TRBJ2-1; TRBD2 matches 7 bases. This CDR3 is 15 amino acids long. CDR1 is SGHTS and CDR2 is YDEGEE in the germline V gene. Unmatched junction bases numbered 6, after V lost 3 bases and J lost 3 bases. The CDR3 DNA follows: TGTGCCAGCAGCTCCCGGGCTAGCGGCTACAATGAGCAGTTCTTC. The encoded protein is CASSSRASGYNEQFF.

The rearrangement joins TRBV6-6 to TRBJ1-2, with TRBD1 matching 8 bases. After removal of 2 bases from V and 6 bases from J, the junction contained 5 bases not matched to a gene. Germline V gene lookup returns CDR1 MNHNY and CDR2 SVGAGI (reference sequence). The CDR3 runs to 14 residues. CDR3 protein: CASSYGQGRDGYTF. As DNA, the CDR3 is TGTGCCAGCAGTTACGGACAGGGACGGGATGGCTACACCTTC.

The chain is built from TRBV6-1 and TRBJ1-3; D perhaps matches TRBD1 (6 bases). This CDR3 region has 15 residues. Germline V CDR1 and CDR2: MNHNS, SASEGT. The V end was cut by 6 bases, the J end by 4 bases, with 16 bases between. CDR3 bases: TGTGCCAGCAGCGTACTCAGGGGATCAGGAAACACCATATATTTT. It is translated as CASSVLRGSGNTIYF.

The chain is built from TRBV6-4 and TRBJ1-2; 8 positions agree with TRBD1. Germline values: CDR1 MRHNA, CDR2 SNTAGT. The CDR3 is 13 residues long. The V and J ends lost 4 bases and 8 bases, in that order; junction bases with no gene match: 6. The CDR3 bases are TGTGCCAGCAGTGGGACAGGGTTCGGCGGCTACACCTTC. The encoded protein is CASSGTGFGGYTF.

CDR3 residues: CASSSTPLGYEQYF. Written as DNA, the CDR3 is TGTGCCAGCAGCTCCACACCCCTGGGTTACGAGCAGTACTTC. This rearrangement joins TRBV7-2 to TRBJ2-7; D remains unclear. Trimming shortened V by 4 bases and J by 4 bases, and 14 bases separated the two germline ends. Germline-derived CDR1 and CDR2 are SGHTA and FQGNSA. CDR3 length equals 14 residues.

J is TRBJ2-1 and V is TRBV9, with D possibly matching TRBD2 (6 bases). CDR1 is SGDLS and CDR2 is YYNGEE in the germline V gene. V lost 6 bases to trimming and J lost 7 bases, with 17 bases between them. The CDR3 is 14 amino acids. CDR3 bases: TGTGCCAGCACCCCTGATGGAGGGGTAAATGAGCAGTTCTTC. Translated, it gives CASTPDGGVNEQFF.

The chain links TRBV5-4 to TRBJ2-1; the D is unclear. Germline lookup yields CDR1 SGHNT and CDR2 YYREEE (reference sequence). V gave up 5 bases and J gave up 3 bases, with 9 bases separating them. The CDR3 length is 13 residues. CDR3 in DNA: TGTGCCAGCAGAACGTCTAGCTACAATGAGCAGTTCTTC. Its protein product is CASRTSSYNEQFF.

The chain carries TRBV7-2 and TRBJ2-3; 7 bases line up with TRBD1. The V gene's germline CDR1 is SGHTA and CDR2 FQGNSA. The V gene end was trimmed by 6 bases and the J gene end by 2 bases; junction bases not matched to a gene: 11. The CDR3 contains 16 residues. CDR3 in DNA: TGTGCCAGCAGGGGTTTGGGACAGCTCATCACAGATACGCAGTATTTT. Translated: CASRGLGQLITDTQYF.

This clone was found once. Compared with germline, one end of the junction differs, possibly owing to a read error. This chain links TRBV7-7 with TRBJ2-2; D is unresolved. CDR3 length: 12 residues. CDR1 SSHAT and CDR2 FNYEAQ come from the germline V gene (reference sequence). CDR3 amino acids: CASSLESGELFF. CDR3 DNA: TGTGCTAGCAGCTTAGAGTCCGGGGAGCTGTTTTTT.

There are a few counts of this clone. The chain couples TRBV6-1 to TRBJ1-5; D is ambiguous. Trimming left V 7 bases short and J 3 bases short, with 13 bases between. Germline values: CDR1 MNHNS, CDR2 SASEGT. The CDR3 runs 14 residues. The CDR3 reads CASIPSGLNQPQHF. In DNA form, the CDR3 reads TGTGCCAGCATACCCTCAGGCCTCAATCAGCCCCAGCATTTT.

This clone was counted only a few times. V and J are TRBV5-5 and TRBJ2-2; the D gene could be TRBD1 or TRBD2 (6 bases each). From germline, CDR1 is SGHKS and CDR2 YYEKEE (reference sequence). V gave up 0 bases and J gave up 7 bases, with 16 bases separating them. CDR3 length: 16 residues. In DNA, the CDR3 is TGTGCCAGCAGCTTGGATTGGACGGGGGCGTTCGGGGAGCTGTTTTTT. Translated: CASSLDWTGAFGELFF.

This sequence joins TRBV27 and TRBJ1-1; maybe TRBD1 (5 bases). The CDR3 spans 13 residues. Trimming removed 4 bases at V and 1 base at J, with 7 bases between. Per the germline V gene, CDR1 is MNHEY and CDR2 is SMNVEV (reference sequence). The CDR3 DNA is TGTGCCAGCAGTTACACAGGGAACACTGAAGCTTTCTTT. Its translation: CASSYTGNTEAFF.